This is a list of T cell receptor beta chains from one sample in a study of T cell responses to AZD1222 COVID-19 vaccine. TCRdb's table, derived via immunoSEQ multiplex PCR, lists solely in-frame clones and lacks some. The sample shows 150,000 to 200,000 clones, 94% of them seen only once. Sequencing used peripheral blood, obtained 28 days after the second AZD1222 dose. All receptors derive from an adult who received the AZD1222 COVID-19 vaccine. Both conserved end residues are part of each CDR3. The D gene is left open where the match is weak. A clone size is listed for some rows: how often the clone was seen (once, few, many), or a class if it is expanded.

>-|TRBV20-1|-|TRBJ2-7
TGCAGTGCTAGACAGGGGTACGAGCAGTACTTC
CSARQGYEQYF
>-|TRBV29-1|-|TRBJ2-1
TGCAGCGTTGAAGACCTCCGGAATGAGCAGTTCTTC
CSVEDLRNEQFF
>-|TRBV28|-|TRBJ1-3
TGTGCCAGCAGTTTATTGCCTACCGACTCTGGAAACACCATATATTTT
CASSLLPTDSGNTIYF
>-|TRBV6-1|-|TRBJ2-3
TGTGCCAGCAGTGAACGCGGCAGGTCCACAGATACGCAGTATTTT
CASSERGRSTDTQYF
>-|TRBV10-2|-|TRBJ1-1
TGCGCCAGCAGTAGACCAGGGGCGACTGAAGCTTTCTTT
CASSRPGATEAFF
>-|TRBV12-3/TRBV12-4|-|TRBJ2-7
TGTGCCAGCAGTGTCGGATACTCCTACGAGCAGTACTTC
CASSVGYSYEQYF
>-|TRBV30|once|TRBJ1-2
TGTGCCTGGACAAGGGTTAACTATGGCTACACCTTC
CAWTRVNYGYTF
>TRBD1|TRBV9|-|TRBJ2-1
TGTGCCAGCAGCGTAGGAGGGGGCACCTACAATGAGCAGTTCTTC
CASSVGGGTYNEQFF
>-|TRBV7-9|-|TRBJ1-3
TGTGCCAGCGGGACCTCGACAGGCAACTCTGGAAACACCATATATTTT
CASGTSTGNSGNTIYF
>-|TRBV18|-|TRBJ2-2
TGTGCCAGCTCACCACCGGGGGTAGCGCGAGGTGGCACCGGGGAGCTGTTTTTT
CASSPPGVARGGTGELFF
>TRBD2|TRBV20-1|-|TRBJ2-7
TGCAGTGCTAGTGGCTGGGGGGGGAACGAGCAGTACTTC
CSASGWGGNEQYF
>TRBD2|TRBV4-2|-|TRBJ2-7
TGTGCCAGCAGCCAACTAGCGGGAGAACCCTACGAGCAGTACTTC
CASSQLAGEPYEQYF
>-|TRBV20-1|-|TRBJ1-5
TGCAGTGCTTCAACCACGGTGGCCCAGCATTTT
CSASTTVAQHF
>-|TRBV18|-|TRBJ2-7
TGTGCCAGCTCACCACAGGGGACCTACGAGCAGTACTTC
CASSPQGTYEQYF
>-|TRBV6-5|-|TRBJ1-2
TGTGCCAGCACCCTAGGTAGGGGATTCGGCTATGGCTACACCTTC
CASTLGRGFGYGYTF